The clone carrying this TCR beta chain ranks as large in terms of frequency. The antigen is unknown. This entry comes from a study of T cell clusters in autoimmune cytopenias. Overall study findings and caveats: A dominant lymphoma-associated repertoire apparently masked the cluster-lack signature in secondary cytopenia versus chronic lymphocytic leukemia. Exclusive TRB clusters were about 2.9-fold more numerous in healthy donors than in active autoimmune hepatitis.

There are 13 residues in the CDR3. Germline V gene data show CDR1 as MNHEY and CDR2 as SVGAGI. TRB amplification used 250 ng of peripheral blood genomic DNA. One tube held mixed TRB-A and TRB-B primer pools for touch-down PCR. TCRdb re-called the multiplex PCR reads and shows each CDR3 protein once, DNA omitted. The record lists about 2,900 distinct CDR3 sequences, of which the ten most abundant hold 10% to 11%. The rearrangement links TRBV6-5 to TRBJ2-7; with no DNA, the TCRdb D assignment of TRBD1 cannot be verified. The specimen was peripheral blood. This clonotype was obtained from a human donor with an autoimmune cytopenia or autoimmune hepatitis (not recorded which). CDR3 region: CASSYGTGYEQYF.